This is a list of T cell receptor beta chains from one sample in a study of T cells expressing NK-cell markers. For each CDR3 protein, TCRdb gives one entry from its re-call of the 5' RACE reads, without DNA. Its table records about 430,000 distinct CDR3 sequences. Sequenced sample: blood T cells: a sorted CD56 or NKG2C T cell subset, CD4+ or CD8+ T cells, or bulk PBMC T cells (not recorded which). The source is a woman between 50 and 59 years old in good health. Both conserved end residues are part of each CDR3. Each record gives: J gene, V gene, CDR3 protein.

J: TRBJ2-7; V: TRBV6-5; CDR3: CASSSWDTYEQYF
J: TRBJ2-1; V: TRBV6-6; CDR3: CASSPWGAQYNEQFF
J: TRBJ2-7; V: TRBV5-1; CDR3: CASSLTSSAYEQYF
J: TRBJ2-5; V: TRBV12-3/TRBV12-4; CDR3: CASSRQLQAIQETQYF
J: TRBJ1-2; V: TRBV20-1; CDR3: CSLPPTVGGYTF
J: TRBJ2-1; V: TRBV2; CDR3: CASIEPLAGGPIYEQFF
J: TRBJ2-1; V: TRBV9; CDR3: CASSPNPTSWNEQFF
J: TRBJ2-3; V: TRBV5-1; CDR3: CASSLVEDTQYF
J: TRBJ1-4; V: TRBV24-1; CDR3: CATSDPDSFNEKLFF
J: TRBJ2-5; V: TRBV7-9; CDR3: CASSSTRGAVETQYF
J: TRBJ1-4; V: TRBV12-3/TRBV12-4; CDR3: CASSLSSGANEKLFF
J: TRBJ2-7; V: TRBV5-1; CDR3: CASSLGTTVEQYF
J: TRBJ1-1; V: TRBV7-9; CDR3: CASSLIPIQMGAFF
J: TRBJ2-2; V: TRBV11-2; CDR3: CASRRREFNAGELFF
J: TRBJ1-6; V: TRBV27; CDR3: CAVRGYGTGASPLHF
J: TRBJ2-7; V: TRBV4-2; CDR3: CASSGQSRGQYF
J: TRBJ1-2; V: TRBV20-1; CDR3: CSARDLQGLGYTF
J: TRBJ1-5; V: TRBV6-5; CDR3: CASWGTGHQSPQHF
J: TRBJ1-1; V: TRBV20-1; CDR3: CSATDLYTEAFF
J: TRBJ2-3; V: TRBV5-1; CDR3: CASSGGTPTDTQYF
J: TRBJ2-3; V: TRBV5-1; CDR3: CASSPAGDTQYF
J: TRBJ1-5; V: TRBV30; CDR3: CAWTPSGVRNQPQHF
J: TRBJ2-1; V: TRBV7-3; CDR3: CASSSASGSSYNEQFF
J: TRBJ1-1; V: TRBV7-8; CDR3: CASSHEVGSSGTEAFF
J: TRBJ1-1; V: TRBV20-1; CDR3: CSARPGHRNTEAFF
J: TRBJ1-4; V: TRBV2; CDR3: CASSEDTGQSEKLFF
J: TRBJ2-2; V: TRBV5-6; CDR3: CASTSTGNSTGELFF
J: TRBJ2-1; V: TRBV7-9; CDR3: CASSQGAEWGRNEQFF
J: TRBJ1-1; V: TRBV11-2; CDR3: CASSLVGGSGMNTEAFF
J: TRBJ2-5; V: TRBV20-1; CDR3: CSAKSEGEETQYF
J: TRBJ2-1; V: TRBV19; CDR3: CASSIRGQISNEQFF
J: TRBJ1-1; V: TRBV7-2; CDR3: CASSLAPGQVMIGAFF
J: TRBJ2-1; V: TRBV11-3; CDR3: CASSFGAGGWSEQFF
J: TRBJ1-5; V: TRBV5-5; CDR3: CASSSGTGFDQPQHF
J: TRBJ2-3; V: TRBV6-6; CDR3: CASSPTSRLTRVGADTQYF
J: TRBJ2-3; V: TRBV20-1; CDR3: CSAGSSGTSGGRDTQYF
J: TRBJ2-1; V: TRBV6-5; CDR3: CASSYFRGFNEQFF
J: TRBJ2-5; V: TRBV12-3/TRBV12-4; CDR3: CASSWDYQETQYF
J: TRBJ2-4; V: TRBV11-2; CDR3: CASRGTSGGNIQYF
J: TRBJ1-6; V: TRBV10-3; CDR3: CATTGTLTGYSPLHF
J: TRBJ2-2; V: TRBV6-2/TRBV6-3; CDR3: CASRPLAPGDGGELFF
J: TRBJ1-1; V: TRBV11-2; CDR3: CASSLDGGAYTEAFF
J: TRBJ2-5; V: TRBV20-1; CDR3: CSARTRLAQYF
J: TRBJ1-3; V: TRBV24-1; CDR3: CATSDPGGASGNTIYF
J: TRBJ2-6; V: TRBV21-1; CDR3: CASRTYPGGKGANVLTF
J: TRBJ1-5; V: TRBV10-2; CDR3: CASRIAGGGNQPQHF